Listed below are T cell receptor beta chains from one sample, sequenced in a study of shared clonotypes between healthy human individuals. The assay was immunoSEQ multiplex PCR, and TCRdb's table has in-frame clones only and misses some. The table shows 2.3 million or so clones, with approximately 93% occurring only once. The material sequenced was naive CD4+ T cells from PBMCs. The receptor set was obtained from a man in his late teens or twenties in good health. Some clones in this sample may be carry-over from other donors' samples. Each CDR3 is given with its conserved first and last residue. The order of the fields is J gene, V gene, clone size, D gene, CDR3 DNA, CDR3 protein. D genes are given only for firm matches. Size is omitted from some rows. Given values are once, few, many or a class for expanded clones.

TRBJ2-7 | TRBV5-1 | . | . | TGCGCCAGCAGCTTGGATCTAGTAAGCTACGAGCAGTACTTC | CASSLDLVSYEQYF
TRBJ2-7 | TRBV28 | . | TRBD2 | TGTGCCAGCACCTTGGGACTGCCGGGACTAGCGGGAGGAGGGAACCTCTACGAGCAGTACTTC | CASTLGLPGLAGGGNLYEQYF
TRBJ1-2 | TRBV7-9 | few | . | TGTGCCAGCAGCCCCAGGGTTAACTATGGCTACACCTTC | CASSPRVNYGYTF
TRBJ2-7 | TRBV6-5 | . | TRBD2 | TGTGCCAGCAACCCGGGGGGGAAGACCTACGAGCAGTACTTC | CASNPGGKTYEQYF
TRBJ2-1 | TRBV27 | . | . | TGTGCCAGCGGAAGATCTAGGGACTCACAGTTCTTC | CASGRSRDSQFF
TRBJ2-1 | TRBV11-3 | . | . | TGTGCCAGCAGCCGAACCGGGCTAGAAGCCTACAATGAGCAGTTCTTC | CASSRTGLEAYNEQFF
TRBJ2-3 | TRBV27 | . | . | TGTGCCAGCACGAGGAGAAGACAAGTAGGCGCAGATACGCAGTATTTT | CASTRRRQVGADTQYF
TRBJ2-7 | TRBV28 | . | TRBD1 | TGTGCCAGCAGTTTGGGGGGACAGGCTCCCTACGAGCAGTACTTC | CASSLGGQAPYEQYF
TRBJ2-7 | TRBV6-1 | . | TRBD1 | TGTGCCAGCAGCGAGGGGGCGGTGGACGAGCAGTACTTC | CASSEGAVDEQYF
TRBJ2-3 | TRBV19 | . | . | TGTGCCAGTAGTCCGACGATGCGGGGAGACACAGATACGCAGTATTTT | CASSPTMRGDTDTQYF
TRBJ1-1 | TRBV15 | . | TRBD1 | TGTGCCACCAGTCGACAGGGGAACACTGAAGCTTTCTTT | CATSRQGNTEAFF
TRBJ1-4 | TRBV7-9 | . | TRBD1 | TGTGCCAGCAGCCCCCCTCAGAAACCGGGACAGGGGAATGAAAAACTGTTTTTT | CASSPPQKPGQGNEKLFF
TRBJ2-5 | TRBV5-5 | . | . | TGTGCCAGCAGCTTCGGAAGCCAAGAGACCCAGTACTTC | CASSFGSQETQYF
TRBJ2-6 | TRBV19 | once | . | TGTGCCAGTAGAAAGGGAAGCTCTGGGGCCAACGTCCTGACTTTC | CASRKGSSGANVLTF
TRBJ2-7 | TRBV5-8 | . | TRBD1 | TGTGCCAGCATCCGGAGGGGACAGGGGACCTACGAGCAGTACTTC | CASIRRGQGTYEQYF
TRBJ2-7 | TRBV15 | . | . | TGTGCCACCAGCAGGCGGCAGGGGACCTACGAGCAGTACTTC | CATSRRQGTYEQYF
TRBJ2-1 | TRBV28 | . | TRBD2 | TGTGCCAGCAGTTCCCCCCGGAGGACTAGTAAAAGAGAGCAGTTCTTC | CASSSPRRTSKREQFF
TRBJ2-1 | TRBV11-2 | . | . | TGTGCCAGCAGGTTGAGGGGGAGGGCTACCTACAATGAGCAGTTCTTC | CASRLRGRATYNEQFF
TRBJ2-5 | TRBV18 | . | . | TGTGCCAGCTCAGAACCCTCAGGGGATGTGACCCAGTACTTC | CASSEPSGDVTQYF
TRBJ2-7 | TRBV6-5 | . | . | TGTGCCAGCAGTTACTCCGGGCGGTCCTACGAGCAGTACTTC | CASSYSGRSYEQYF